These 32 T cell receptor beta chains came from one sample sequenced in a study of identical twins. Each CDR3 protein is one row after TCRdb ran MiXCR on the 5' RACE reads. The sample shows about 470,000 distinct CDR3 sequences, more than 20% of them seen only once. These same records also appear under a second study, on T cells expressing NK-cell markers.

Sequenced sample: CD4+ T cells sorted from blood. The receptors were sampled from a woman aged 18-29 years in good health.

This clonotype was picked up a small number of times. The J gene is TRBJ2-6, the V gene TRBV7-2, with D uncertain. The CDR3 contains 14 residues. Germline lookup yields CDR1 SGHTA and CDR2 FQGNSA. Trimming removed 7 bases at V and 2 bases at J, with 9 bases between. This chain's CDR3 is CASNIWTGANVLTF. CDR3 nucleotides: TGTGCCAGCAACATATGGACTGGGGCCAACGTCCTGACTTTC.

The rearrangement joins TRBV7-6 to TRBJ2-2; D perhaps matches TRBD1 (6 bases). The germline V and J ends were trimmed by 5 bases and 4 bases, with 14 bases remaining between them. The CDR3 totals 15 residues. Germline-derived CDR1 and CDR2 are SGHVS and FNYEAQ. CDR3 sequence (DNA): TGTGCCAGCAGCCTTACAGGGATGGGCACCGGGGAGCTGTTTTTT. Its translation: CASSLTGMGTGELFF. Using reference TRBV7-6 and TRBJ2-2 for the parts outside the CDR3, the full variable domain is GAGVSQSPRYKVTKRGQDVALRCDPISGHVSLYWYRQALGQGPEFLTYFNYEAQQDKSGLPNDRFSAERPEGSISTLTIQRTEQRDSAMYRCASSLTGMGTGELFFGEGSRLTVL.

This rearrangement joins TRBV10-3 to TRBJ1-1; TRBD1 might be the D (5 bases). CDR3 length equals 13 residues. Trimming cost V 2 bases and J 10 bases, with 14 bases left between them. Looked up from germline, CDR1 is ENHRY and CDR2 is SYGVKD. DNA of the CDR3: TGTGCCATCAGTGAGGGGACGTCTCCCGTAGCTTTCTTT. Encoded protein: CAISEGTSPVAFF.

This clonotype was recorded a few times. The chain has TRBV7-3 and TRBJ1-3; D is uncertain. The ends were cut back, 2 bases at V and 0 bases at J, with 2 bases in the middle. CDR3 length: 13 amino acids. Germline assignment: CDR1 SGHTA and CDR2 FQGTGA. CDR3 loop: CASSLLSGNTIYF. In nucleotides, the CDR3 is TGTGCCAGCAGCTTACTCTCTGGAAACACCATATATTTT. The entire variable domain, with the rest obtained from reference TRBV7-3 and TRBJ1-3, is as follows: GAGVSQTPSNKVTEKGKYVELRCDPISGHTALYWYRQSLGQGPEFLIYFQGTGAADDSGLPNDRFFAVRPEGSVSTLKIQRTERGDSAVYLCASSLLSGNTIYFGEGSWLTVV.

This chain uses TRBV10-3 with TRBJ1-5; D call uncertain. V was pared by 3 bases and J by 5 bases, with 5 bases between. CDR1 and CDR2 from the germline V gene are ENHRY and SYGVKD. This CDR3 is built from 12 residues. This CDR3 is CAISDSDQPQHF. The CDR3 coding sequence is TGTGCCATCAGTGACTCCGATCAGCCCCAGCATTTT.

J is TRBJ2-7 and V is TRBV18; D may be TRBD2 (6 bases). Looked up from germline, CDR1 is KGHSH and CDR2 is LQKENI. V was clipped by 1 base and J by 5 bases, with 15 bases between them. The CDR3 extends over 15 amino acids. This chain's CDR3 is CASSPLPTGENEQYF. CDR3 sequence (DNA): TGTGCCAGCTCACCACTTCCAACGGGAGAAAACGAGCAGTACTTC.

The chain employs TRBV12-3 or TRBV12-4 and TRBJ2-3; TRBD1 or TRBD2 may be the D gene (6 bases each). V was cut by 2 bases and J by 0 bases, with 18 bases left in between. CDR3 size: 18 residues. This CDR3 reads CASSLPRGGRGSTDTQYF. In DNA form, the CDR3 reads TGTGCCAGCAGTTTACCCCGTGGGGGGCGCGGGAGCACAGATACGCAGTATTTT.

The chain uses TRBV29-1 and TRBJ2-3; the D is unclear. This CDR3 spans 13 amino acids. Germline values: CDR1 SQVTM, CDR2 ANQGSEA. The V gene lost 3 bases and the J gene lost 0 bases, with 7 bases spanning the gap. The CDR3 is CSVEFTSTDTQYF. CDR3 DNA: TGCAGCGTTGAGTTTACTAGCACAGATACGCAGTATTTT.

Written as DNA, the CDR3 is TGTGCCAGCAGCGCCGGGACTAGTTTTAGTGAGCAGTTCTTC. It encodes CASSAGTSFSEQFF. The gene calls are TRBV5-4 and TRBJ2-1; TRBD2 matches 8 bases. There are 14 residues in the CDR3. Germline assignment: CDR1 SGHNT and CDR2 YYREEE (reference sequence). Trimming removed 4 bases from V and 9 bases from J; junction bases left unmatched: 9.

V and J are TRBV14 and TRBJ1-2; D is unresolved. CDR3 length: 13 residues. Germline assignment: CDR1 SGHDN and CDR2 FVKESK. Trimming removed 4 bases from V and 4 bases from J, with 10 bases in between. CDR3 sequence reads: CASSPRTIYGYTF. The CDR3 nucleotides read TGTGCCAGCAGCCCCCGGACTATCTATGGCTACACCTTC.

The chain carries TRBV20-1 and TRBJ2-7; D not certain. This CDR3 is built from 13 residues. The ends were cut back, 5 bases at V and 4 bases at J, with 15 bases in the middle. Per the germline V gene, CDR1 is DFQATT and CDR2 is SNEGSKA (reference sequence). The CDR3 reads CSALRPSGYEQYF. The CDR3 DNA reads TGCAGTGCTTTAAGACCCTCTGGATACGAGCAGTACTTC.

The table lists this clonotype with many counts. This chain links TRBV5-1 with TRBJ1-1, with D possibly TRBD1 on 5 matching bases. In germline, CDR1 is SGHRS, CDR2 YFSETQ. The CDR3 totals 14 residues. V gave up 2 bases and J gave up 6 bases, with 14 bases separating them. The CDR3 spells CASSFQGGGAEAFF. DNA of the CDR3: TGCGCCAGCAGCTTTCAGGGAGGAGGCGCTGAAGCTTTCTTT. Together with reference TRBV5-1 and TRBJ1-1, the CDR3 gives the full variable domain: KAGVTQTPRYLIKTRGQQVTLSCSPISGHRSVSWYQQTPGQGLQFLFEYFSETQRNKGNFPGRFSGRQFSNSRSEMNVSTLELGDSALYLCASSFQGGGAEAFFGQGTRLTVV.

Only one count was recorded for this clonotype. DNA for the CDR3: TGTGCCAGCAGTTTCATCCGGACTGATGAAGCTTTCTTT. It yields the protein CASSFIRTDEAFF. The rearrangement joins TRBV12-3 or TRBV12-4 to TRBJ1-1; D is unresolved. The CDR3 is made up of 13 amino acids. Trimming took off 3 bases at V and 7 bases at J, with 12 bases between the two ends.

CDR3 DNA: TGCAGTGCTAAACCGTCAGATACGCAGTATTTT. Its protein is CSAKPSDTQYF. The chain uses TRBV20-1 and TRBJ2-3; D uncertain. The CDR3 spans 11 residues. Per the germline V gene, CDR1 is DFQATT and CDR2 is SNEGSKA (reference sequence). Trimming stripped 4 bases from V and 4 bases from J, with 6 bases between.

The rearrangement uses TRBV20-1 and TRBJ1-1; possibly TRBD1 for D (5 bases). Germline V gene sequence: CDR1 DFQATT, CDR2 SNEGSKA (reference sequence). CDR3 size: 12 residues. V shed 6 bases and J shed 1 base, with 9 bases lying between them. The CDR3 protein is CSAPRENTEAFF. The CDR3 region has the DNA TGCAGTGCACCCAGGGAGAACACTGAAGCTTTCTTT.

The chain combines TRBV6-2 or TRBV6-3 with TRBJ1-1; 10 bases agree with TRBD1. V gave up 5 bases and J gave up 5 bases; unmatched junction bases: 8. The CDR3 spans 15 residues. Germline values: CDR1 MNHEY, CDR2 SVGEGT. The CDR3: CASSGRDRGVTEAFF. The CDR3 nucleotides are TGTGCCAGCAGTGGCCGGGACAGGGGAGTGACTGAAGCTTTCTTT.

The chain carries TRBV20-1 and TRBJ2-2, with no clear D. CDR3 length: 13 residues. Germline CDR1 is DFQATT and CDR2 is SNEGSKA (reference sequence). V lost 6 bases to trimming and J lost 1 base, with 9 bases between them. Here the CDR3 DNA reads TGCAGTGCAACAAACAGGAACACCGGGGAGCTGTTTTTT. Amino acids: CSATNRNTGELFF.

Only a few counts were recorded for this clonotype. DNA for the CDR3: TGTGCCTGGAGCCCCGGGAGCGGCACGCAGTATTTT. Translated: CAWSPGSGTQYF. The chain is built from TRBV30 and TRBJ2-3; weak D call: TRBD2 (6 bases). Germline assignment: CDR1 GTSNPN and CDR2 SVGIG (reference sequence). V lost 3 bases and J lost 9, with 13 bases in between. The CDR3 contains 12 residues. The entire variable domain, with the rest obtained from reference TRBV30 and TRBJ2-3, is as follows: SQTIHQWPATLVQPVGSPLSLECTVEGTSNPNLYWYRQAAGRGLQLLFYSVGIGQISSEVPQNLSASRPQDRQFILSSKKLLLSDSGFYLCAWSPGSGTQYFGPGTRLTVL.

V is TRBV7-8 and J is TRBJ1-1, with TRBD1 matching over 9 bases. The CDR3 has 15 amino acids. V dropped 5 bases and J dropped 4; count of bases not matched to a gene: 8. Germline-derived CDR1 and CDR2 are SGHVS and FQNEAQ. DNA of the CDR3: TGTGCCAGCAGCCCGCCGGGACAGGGAATCACTGAAGCTTTCTTT. This gives the protein CASSPPGQGITEAFF. Drawing the rest from reference TRBV7-8 and TRBJ1-1, the complete variable domain is GAGVSQSPRYKVAKRGQDVALRCDPISGHVSLFWYQQALGQGPEFLTYFQNEAQLDKSGLPSDRFFAERPEGSVSTLKIQRTQQEDSAVYLCASSPPGQGITEAFFGQGTRLTVV.

This clonotype came up a few times. The chain has TRBV29-1 and TRBJ2-7; D unclear. V gave up 4 bases and J gave up 1 base, with 14 bases separating them. The length of the CDR3 is 14 residues. The germline V gene encodes CDR1 SQVTM and CDR2 ANQGSEA. The CDR3 sequence: CSVAKVPLSYEQYF. CDR3 sequence (DNA): TGCAGCGTTGCAAAGGTGCCGCTGTCCTACGAGCAGTACTTC.

The gene calls are TRBV14 and TRBJ2-5; no definite D call. The CDR3 spans 13 residues. Germline CDR1 is SGHDN and CDR2 is FVKESK. V lost 1 base and J lost 6, with 9 bases in between. In DNA form, the CDR3 reads TGTGCCAGCAGCCAAGTTGGTGGAAAGACCCAGTACTTC. It encodes CASSQVGGKTQYF.

There are a few counts of this clonotype. The V gene is TRBV7-2, the J gene TRBJ1-1, with a tentative D call TRBD1 (5 bases). The germline V gene encodes CDR1 SGHTA and CDR2 FQGNSA. V shed 4 bases and J shed 11 bases, with 17 bases lying between them. The CDR3 is 13 residues long. In DNA, the CDR3 is TGTGCCAGCAGCTCCTACCCGCCGGGGGTTGCTTTCTTT. Its protein is CASSSYPPGVAFF.

To note about this clonotype: Lacking the conserved final phenylalanine or tryptophan, this CDR3 likely reflects a read error. Because the CDR3's place on the DNA is in doubt, the DNA is left out and the CDR3 is given as listed by TCRdb. The chain joins TRBV12-3 or TRBV12-4 to TRBJ1-2. The CDR3 spans 8 residues, counting both ends. This CDR3 is CASSRERL.

In this sample, this clonotype turned up a few times. In DNA, the CDR3 is TGCGCCAGCAGCACGGGACCGCTCGGCGAGCAGTACTTC. Its translation: CASSTGPLGEQYF. This chain links TRBV5-1 with TRBJ2-7; D tentatively reads TRBD1 or TRBD2 (5 bases each). The CDR3 consists of 13 residues. V shed 4 bases and J shed 6 bases, with 14 bases lying between them. Germline V gene sequence: CDR1 SGHRS, CDR2 YFSETQ. Full variable domain (missing parts from reference TRBV5-1 and TRBJ2-7): KAGVTQTPRYLIKTRGQQVTLSCSPISGHRSVSWYQQTPGQGLQFLFEYFSETQRNKGNFPGRFSGRQFSNSRSEMNVSTLELGDSALYLCASSTGPLGEQYFGPGTRLTVT.

The rearrangement uses TRBV5-1 and TRBJ2-7; D perhaps matches TRBD1 (7 bases). The CDR3 loop spans 14 amino acids. V lost 4 bases to trimming and J lost 3 bases, with 14 bases between them. Germline CDR1 SGHRS, CDR2 YFSETQ. CDR3 in amino acids: CASSRGTDNYEQYF. CDR3 nucleotide sequence: TGCGCCAGCAGCCGCGGGACAGACAACTACGAGCAGTACTTC.

This clonotype occurred a few times. The J gene is TRBJ2-1, the V gene TRBV5-1, with 12 bases matching TRBD2. This CDR3 has 16 amino acids. Germline CDR1 SGHRS, CDR2 YFSETQ. J lost 4 bases, V lost 5 bases, and 7 bases had no gene match. As DNA, the CDR3 is TGCGCCAGCAGTACTGGACTAGCGGGGAATTACAATGAGCAGTTCTTC. Its protein is CASSTGLAGNYNEQFF.

This clonotype was counted a few times. J is TRBJ2-1 and V is TRBV7-2; TRBD2 matches 8 bases. The CDR3 extends over 11 amino acids. After removal of 5 bases from V and 15 bases from J, the junction contained 6 bases not matched to a gene. Germline values: CDR1 SGHTA, CDR2 FQGNSA. CDR3 loop: CASSLGTRRFF. The CDR3 region has the DNA TGTGCCAGCAGCCTCGGGACTAGACGGTTCTTC. The whole variable domain, filled in from reference TRBV7-2 and TRBJ2-1, reads GAGVSQSPSNKVTEKGKDVELRCDPISGHTALYWYRQSLGQGLEFLIYFQGNSAPDKSGLPSDRFSAERTGGSVSTLTIQRTQQEDSAVYLCASSLGTRRFFGPGTRLTVL.

V is TRBV20-1 and J is TRBJ2-7; TRBD2 aligns across 8 bases. The CDR3 is 13 amino acids. With 3 bases clipped from V and 1 base from J, the junction kept 2 bases outside the gene matches. Germline lookup yields CDR1 DFQATT and CDR2 SNEGSKA (reference sequence). This chain's CDR3 is CSARSGRSYEQYF. For the CDR3, the DNA is TGCAGTGCTAGGAGCGGGAGATCCTACGAGCAGTACTTC.

This clonotype was picked up a small number of times. The chain combines TRBV6-1 with TRBJ1-1; D is perhaps TRBD1 (5 bases). CDR1 is MNHNS and CDR2 is SASEGT in the germline V gene. The CDR3 spans 15 residues. V lost 6 bases and J lost 0, with 14 bases in between. The CDR3 nucleotides are TGTGCCAGCAGGGAAAGGAGGGGCTTGAACACTGAAGCTTTCTTT. Translation: CASRERRGLNTEAFF.

This chain uses TRBV10-1 with TRBJ2-1, with D possibly being TRBD2 (5 bases). Trimming took off 2 bases at V and 0 bases at J, with 8 bases between the two ends. Germline V lookup: CDR1 WNHNN, CDR2 SYGVQD (reference sequence). The length of the CDR3 is 15 residues. Written as DNA, the CDR3 is TGCGCCAGCAGTGAGGGACTCAGCTCCTACAATGAGCAGTTCTTC. It encodes CASSEGLSSYNEQFF.

CDR3 loop: CSGIARGVTAVSYNEQFF. CDR3 bases: TGCAGCGGCATTGCCCGGGGGGTAACCGCTGTCTCCTACAATGAGCAGTTCTTC. This chain connects TRBV29-1 to TRBJ2-1, with 7 bases matching TRBD2. CDR1 and CDR2 from the germline V gene are SQVTM and ANQGSEA. This CDR3 contains 18 residues. The trim removed 7 bases at V and 0 bases at J, leaving 18 bases unmatched.

The rearrangement uses TRBV5-1 and TRBJ1-1; 10 bases line up with TRBD1. This CDR3 is built from 14 residues. V dropped 4 bases and J dropped 6; count of bases not matched to a gene: 6. Germline V lookup: CDR1 SGHRS, CDR2 YFSETQ. Here the CDR3 DNA reads TGCGCCAGCAGCCGAAGGGACAGGGGCGCTGAAGCTTTCTTT. Translated, it gives CASSRRDRGAEAFF.